The source of this TCR beta chain is a study of beta chain features in type 1 diabetes. Overall study results and limits: Moderate yet significant TCRB CDR3 shortening was seen in Type 1 diabetes patients in all four CD4+ subsets.

Trimming took off 2 bases at V and 4 bases at J, with 8 bases between the two ends. Germline V gives CDR1 SGHRS, CDR2 YFSETQ. This CDR3 contains 13 residues. The whole isolated RNA underwent reverse transcription, so sequencing captured expressed TCRB transcripts. Assay: immunoSEQ multiplex PCR; the TCRdb copy retains only in-frame clones and omits some. The data contain about 280,000 clones, roughly 15% of them singletons. This clone was observed a handful of times. Its antigen is unidentified. The TCR sequence derives from a man aged 18 to 29 with type 1 diabetes. V is TRBV5-1 and J is TRBJ2-3; possibly TRBD2 for D (5 bases). Sequenced sample: naive CD4+ T cells from blood. The CDR3 DNA is TGCGCCAGCAGCTTACTAGTCGCAGATACGCAGTATTTT. Amino acid sequence: CASSLLVADTQYF.